Presented here are 7 T cell receptor beta chains from one specimen sequenced in a study of identical twins. Each CDR3 protein gets one entry after TCRdb re-called the 5' RACE reads with MiXCR. Seen here are around 960,000 distinct CDR3 sequences, roughly an eighth observed once, and the top ten hold around 1.5%. The same data also contributed to another study, on yellow fever vaccine responses in identical twins.

Sequencing used PBMCs. The receptors originated from a woman aged 18-29 years in good health.

This sequence joins TRBV10-1 and TRBJ2-2; TRBD1 or TRBD2 may be the D gene (5 bases each). CDR3 length: 13 residues. The germline CDR1 and CDR2 sequences are WNHNN and SYGVQD (reference sequence). With 6 bases removed from V and 5 bases from J, the gap between germline ends came to 10 bases. CDR3 amino acids: CASSAGTTGELFF. DNA for the CDR3: TGCGCCAGCAGCGCCGGGACGACCGGGGAGCTGTTTTTT.

This clonotype was counted only a few times. V is TRBV14 and J is TRBJ2-5; no reliable D call. Germline assignment: CDR1 SGHDN and CDR2 FVKESK. CDR3 length: 13 residues. Trimming stripped 4 bases from V and 5 bases from J, with 11 bases between. The CDR3 spells CASSPQLGETQYF. CDR3 in DNA: TGTGCCAGCAGCCCACAGCTCGGGGAGACCCAGTACTTC.

This clonotype occurred a few times. This sequence joins TRBV3-1 and TRBJ2-3; D possibly corresponds to TRBD2 (6 bases). This CDR3 is 14 amino acids long. The germline V and J ends were trimmed by 7 bases and 4 bases, with 15 bases remaining between them. Germline assignment: CDR1 LGHDT and CDR2 YNNKEL (reference sequence). The CDR3 DNA is TGTGCCAGCAAGGGACTCCTGAGCCCAGATACGCAGTATTTT. This gives the protein CASKGLLSPDTQYF.

CDR3 loop: CASSLVTGEQPQHF. The DNA of the CDR3 is TGTGCCAGCAGCTTGGTCACGGGGGAGCAGCCCCAGCATTTT. V and J are TRBV5-8 and TRBJ1-5, with D perhaps TRBD1 (5 bases). CDR3 size: 14 residues. V was pared by 0 bases and J by 7 bases, with 11 bases between. CDR1 SGHTS and CDR2 YDEGEE come from the germline V gene.

This clonotype was seen many times. The chain employs TRBV12-3 or TRBV12-4 and TRBJ2-7; no clear D gene. The length of the CDR3 is 13 residues. Trimming pared 6 bases from V and 0 bases from J, leaving 9 bases between. In nucleotides, the CDR3 is TGTGCCAGCAGGGTGCGAAGCTCCTACGAGCAGTACTTC. It codes for CASRVRSSYEQYF.

This clonotype was seen only a few times. This chain links TRBV24-1 with TRBJ2-7; unclear D gene. Trimming pared 3 bases from V and 2 bases from J, leaving 7 bases between. The CDR3 extends over 13 amino acids. Germline V gene sequence: CDR1 KGHDR, CDR2 SFDVKD. Here the CDR3 reads CATSDPRTYEQYV. The CDR3 DNA reads TGTGCCACCAGTGATCCAAGGACCTACGAGCAGTACGTC.

The genes are TRBV24-1 and TRBJ2-1; D uncertain. The CDR3 contains 12 residues. V gave up 3 bases and J gave up 6 bases, with 5 bases separating them. The V gene's germline CDR1 is KGHDR and CDR2 SFDVKD. The CDR3 spells CATSDGFNEQFF. Here the CDR3 DNA reads TGTGCCACCAGTGATGGTTTCAATGAGCAGTTCTTC.